These 2 T cell receptor beta chains were all obtained from the same sample, sequenced in a study of blood T cell repertoires in COVID-19. Data came from immunoSEQ multiplex PCR; TCRdb stores just in-frame clones and leaves some out. Of 55,000 to 70,000 clones in the sample, about 78% are singletons; the top ten hold 4.5% to 6%. The sample was peripheral blood. The receptors originated from a human donor in a cohort sampled during active COVID-19.

The rearrangement uses TRBV24-1 and TRBJ1-2, with TRBD1 matching 7 bases. CDR1 and CDR2 (germline): KGHDR, SFDVKD. The CDR3 runs to 14 residues. V lost 4 bases to trimming and J lost 3 bases; unmatched junction nucleotides: 4. The CDR3 DNA follows: TGTGCCACCAGTGAAGGGGGCGTTGACTATGGCTACACCTTC. This encodes CATSEGGVDYGYTF.

The chain recombines TRBV10-1 with TRBJ2-7; TRBD1 matches 8 bases. The CDR3 consists of 14 residues. V trimming: 6 bases; J trimming: 2 bases; junction bases outside the gene matches: 6. Germline loops: CDR1 WNHNN, CDR2 SYGVQD (reference sequence). In DNA form, the CDR3 reads TGCGCCAGCAGCGACCTACAGGGGGCCTACGAGCAGTACTTC. Translation: CASSDLQGAYEQYF.